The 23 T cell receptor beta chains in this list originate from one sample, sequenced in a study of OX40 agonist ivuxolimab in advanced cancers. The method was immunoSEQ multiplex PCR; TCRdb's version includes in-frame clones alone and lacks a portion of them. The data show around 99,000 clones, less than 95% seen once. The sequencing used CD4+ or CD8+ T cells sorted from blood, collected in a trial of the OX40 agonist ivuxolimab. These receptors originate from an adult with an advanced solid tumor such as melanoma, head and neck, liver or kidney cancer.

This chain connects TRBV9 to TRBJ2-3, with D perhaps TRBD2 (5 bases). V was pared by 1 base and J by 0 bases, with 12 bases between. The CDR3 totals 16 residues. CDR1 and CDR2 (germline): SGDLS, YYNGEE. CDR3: CASSVSPSGSTDTQYF. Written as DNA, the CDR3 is TGTGCCAGCAGCGTAAGTCCCAGCGGTAGCACAGATACGCAGTATTTT.

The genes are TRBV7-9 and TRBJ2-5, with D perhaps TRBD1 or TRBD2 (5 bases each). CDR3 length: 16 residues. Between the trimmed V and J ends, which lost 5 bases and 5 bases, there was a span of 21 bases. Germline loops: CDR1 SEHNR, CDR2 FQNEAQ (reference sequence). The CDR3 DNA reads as TGTGCCAGCAGCCACCGGCAGGGTGGGGAGCAGGAGACCCAGTACTTC. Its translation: CASSHRQGGEQETQYF.

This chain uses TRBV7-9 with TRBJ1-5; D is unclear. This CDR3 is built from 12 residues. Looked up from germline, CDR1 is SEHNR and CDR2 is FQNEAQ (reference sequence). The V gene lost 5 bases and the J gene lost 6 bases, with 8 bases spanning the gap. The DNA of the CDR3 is TGTGCCAGCAGCCTGGGCGGTCAGCCCCAGCATTTT. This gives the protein CASSLGGQPQHF.

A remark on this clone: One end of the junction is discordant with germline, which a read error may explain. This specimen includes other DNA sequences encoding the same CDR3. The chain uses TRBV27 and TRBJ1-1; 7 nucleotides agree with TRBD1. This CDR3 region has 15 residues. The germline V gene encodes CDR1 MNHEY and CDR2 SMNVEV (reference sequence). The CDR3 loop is CASSSREGAVSEAFF. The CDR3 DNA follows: TGTGCCAGTAGTTCCCGGGAGGGGGCAGTGAGTGAAGCTTTCTTT.

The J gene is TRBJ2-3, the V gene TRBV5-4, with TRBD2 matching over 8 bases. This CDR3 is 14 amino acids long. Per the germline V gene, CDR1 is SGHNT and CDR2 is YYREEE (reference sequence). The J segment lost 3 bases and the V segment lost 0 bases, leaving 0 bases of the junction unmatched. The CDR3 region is CASSLASGTDTQYF. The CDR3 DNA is TGTGCCAGCAGCTTGGCTAGCGGGACAGATACGCAGTATTTT.

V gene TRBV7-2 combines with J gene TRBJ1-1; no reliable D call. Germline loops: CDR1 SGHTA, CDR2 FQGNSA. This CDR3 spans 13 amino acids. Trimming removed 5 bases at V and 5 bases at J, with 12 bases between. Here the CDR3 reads CASSPRRETEAFF. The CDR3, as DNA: TGTGCCAGCAGCCCCCGGCGGGAGACTGAAGCTTTCTTT.

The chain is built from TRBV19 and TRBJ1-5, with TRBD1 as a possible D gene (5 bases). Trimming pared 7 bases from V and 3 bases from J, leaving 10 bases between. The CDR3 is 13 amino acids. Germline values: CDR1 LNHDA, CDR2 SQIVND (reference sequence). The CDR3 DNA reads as TGTGCCAGTAAGGTAGGGACCAATCAGCCCCAGCATTTT. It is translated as CASKVGTNQPQHF.

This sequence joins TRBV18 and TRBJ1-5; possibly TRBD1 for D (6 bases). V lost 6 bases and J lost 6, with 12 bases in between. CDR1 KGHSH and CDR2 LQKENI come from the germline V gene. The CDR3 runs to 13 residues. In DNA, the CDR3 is TGTGCCAGCTCCGGGGGCGCGGGTCAGCCCCAGCATTTT. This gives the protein CASSGGAGQPQHF.

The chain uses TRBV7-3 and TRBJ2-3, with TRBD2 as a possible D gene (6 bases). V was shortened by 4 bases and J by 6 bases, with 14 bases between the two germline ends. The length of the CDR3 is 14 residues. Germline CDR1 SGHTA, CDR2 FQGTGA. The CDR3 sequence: CASSSSGGVDTQYF. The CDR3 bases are TGTGCCAGCAGCTCATCGGGCGGGGTGGATACGCAGTATTTT.

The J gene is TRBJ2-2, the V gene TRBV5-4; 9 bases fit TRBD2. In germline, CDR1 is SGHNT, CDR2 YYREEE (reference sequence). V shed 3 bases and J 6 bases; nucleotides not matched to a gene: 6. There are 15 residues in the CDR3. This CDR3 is CASSSAGGVAGELFF. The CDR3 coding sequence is TGTGCCAGCAGCTCAGCGGGAGGTGTCGCCGGGGAGCTGTTTTTT. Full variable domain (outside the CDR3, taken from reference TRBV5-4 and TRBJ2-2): ETGVTQSPTHLIKTRGQQVTLRCSSQSGHNTVSWYQQALGQGPQFIFQYYREEENGRGNFPPRFSGLQFPNYSSELNVNALELDDSALYLCASSSAGGVAGELFFGEGSRLTVL.

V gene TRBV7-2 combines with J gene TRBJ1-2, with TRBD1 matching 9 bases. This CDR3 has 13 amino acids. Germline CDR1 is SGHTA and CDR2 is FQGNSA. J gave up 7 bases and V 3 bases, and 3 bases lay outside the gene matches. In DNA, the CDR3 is TGTGCCAGCAGCTTGGGACAGGGATCTGGCTACACCTTC. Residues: CASSLGQGSGYTF. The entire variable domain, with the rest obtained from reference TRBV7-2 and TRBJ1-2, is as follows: GAGVSQSPSNKVTEKGKDVELRCDPISGHTALYWYRQSLGQGLEFLIYFQGNSAPDKSGLPSDRFSAERTGGSVSTLTIQRTQQEDSAVYLCASSLGQGSGYTFGSGTRLTVV.

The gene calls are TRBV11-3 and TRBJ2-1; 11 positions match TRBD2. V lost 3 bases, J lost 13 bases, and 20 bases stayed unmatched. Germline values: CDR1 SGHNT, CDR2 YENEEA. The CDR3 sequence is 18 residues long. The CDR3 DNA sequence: TGTGCCAGCAGCTTCGACCATGGGGCTAGCGGGAGGAAAGGGGATCAGTTCTTC. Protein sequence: CASSFDHGASGRKGDQFF.

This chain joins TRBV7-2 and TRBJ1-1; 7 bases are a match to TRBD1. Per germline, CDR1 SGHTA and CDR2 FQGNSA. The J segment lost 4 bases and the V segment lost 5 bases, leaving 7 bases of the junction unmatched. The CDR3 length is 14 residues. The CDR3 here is CASSRQGEGTEAFF. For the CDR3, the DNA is TGTGCCAGCAGCCGACAGGGCGAGGGCACTGAAGCTTTCTTT.

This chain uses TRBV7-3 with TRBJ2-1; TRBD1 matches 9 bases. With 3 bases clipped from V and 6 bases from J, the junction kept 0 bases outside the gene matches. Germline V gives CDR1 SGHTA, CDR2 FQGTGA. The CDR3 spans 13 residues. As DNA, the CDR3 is TGTGCCAGCAGCTTGGACAGGGGCAATGAGCAGTTCTTC. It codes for CASSLDRGNEQFF.

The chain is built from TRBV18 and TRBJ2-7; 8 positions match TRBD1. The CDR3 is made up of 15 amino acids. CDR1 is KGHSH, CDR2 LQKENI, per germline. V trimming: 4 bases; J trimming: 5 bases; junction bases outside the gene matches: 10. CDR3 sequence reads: CASSLVGQALHEQYF. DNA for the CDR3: TGTGCCAGCTCACTTGTGGGACAGGCTCTCCACGAGCAGTACTTC.

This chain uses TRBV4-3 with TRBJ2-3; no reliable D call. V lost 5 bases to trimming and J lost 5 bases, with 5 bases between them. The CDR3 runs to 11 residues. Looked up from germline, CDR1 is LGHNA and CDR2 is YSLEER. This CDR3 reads CASSTRDTQYF. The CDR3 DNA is TGCGCCAGCAGCACCCGAGATACGCAGTATTTT.

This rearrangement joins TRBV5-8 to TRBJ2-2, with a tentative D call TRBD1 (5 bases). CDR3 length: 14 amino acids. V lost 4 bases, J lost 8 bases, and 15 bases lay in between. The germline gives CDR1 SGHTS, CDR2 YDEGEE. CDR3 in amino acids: CASSTRMGRGELFF. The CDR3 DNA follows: TGTGCCAGCAGCACCCGGATGGGGCGGGGGGAGCTGTTTTTT.

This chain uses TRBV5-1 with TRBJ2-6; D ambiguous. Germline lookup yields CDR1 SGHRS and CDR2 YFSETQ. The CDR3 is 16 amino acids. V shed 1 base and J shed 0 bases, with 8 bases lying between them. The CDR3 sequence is CASSLKPGSGANVLTF. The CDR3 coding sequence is TGCGCCAGCAGCTTGAAACCGGGCTCTGGGGCCAACGTCCTGACTTTC.

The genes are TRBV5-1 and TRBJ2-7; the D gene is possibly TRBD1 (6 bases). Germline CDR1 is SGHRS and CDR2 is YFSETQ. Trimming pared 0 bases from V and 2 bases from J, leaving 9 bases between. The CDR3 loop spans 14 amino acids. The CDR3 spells CASSLDRVAYEQYF. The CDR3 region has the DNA TGCGCCAGCAGCTTGGACAGGGTCGCCTACGAGCAGTACTTC.

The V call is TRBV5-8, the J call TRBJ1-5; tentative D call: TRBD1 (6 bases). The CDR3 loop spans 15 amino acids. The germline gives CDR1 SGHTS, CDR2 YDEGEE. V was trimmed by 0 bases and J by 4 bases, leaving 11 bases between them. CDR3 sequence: CASSLDQGRNQPQHF. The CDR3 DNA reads TGTGCCAGCAGCTTGGACCAGGGGAGGAATCAGCCCCAGCATTTT.

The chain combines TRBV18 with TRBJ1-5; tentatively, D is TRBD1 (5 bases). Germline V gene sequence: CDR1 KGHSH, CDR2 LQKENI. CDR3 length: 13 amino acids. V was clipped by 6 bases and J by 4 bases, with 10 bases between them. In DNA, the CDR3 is TGTGCCAGCTCTTCGGACAAAAATCAGCCCCAGCATTTT. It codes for CASSSDKNQPQHF.

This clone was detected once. The CDR3 DNA follows: TGTGCCAGCAGCCCTGGGGCAAAAGATACGCAGTATTTT. Encoded protein: CASSPGAKDTQYF. This chain links TRBV5-4 with TRBJ2-3; weak D call: TRBD1 (5 bases). V was shortened by 4 bases and J by 5 bases, with 11 bases between the two germline ends. CDR3 length: 13 amino acids. CDR1 is SGHNT and CDR2 is YYREEE in the germline V gene (reference sequence).

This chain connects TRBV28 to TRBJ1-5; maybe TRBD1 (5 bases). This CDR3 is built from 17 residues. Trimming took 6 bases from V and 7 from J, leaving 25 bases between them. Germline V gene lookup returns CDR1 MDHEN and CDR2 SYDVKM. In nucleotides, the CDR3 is TGTGCCAGCAGAACTCCCACCCCGGGACGGACGGACCAGCCCCAGCATTTT. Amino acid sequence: CASRTPTPGRTDQPQHF.